Shown below are 25 T cell receptor beta chains from a single sample sequenced in a study of T cells in Graves' hyperthyroidism and ophthalmopathy. TCR beta CDR3 sequences were amplified from RNA transcripts. During a first-round RT-PCR of the TCR CDR3, the HTBI primer set was used. TCRdb used MiXCR to reprocess the multiplex PCR reads, holding one entry per CDR3 protein. The sample records around 490,000 distinct CDR3 sequences, just under 20% being singletons. The specimen sequenced was blood. The source of these receptors is a man in his forties with Graves' ophthalmopathy.

A note on this clonotype: Just one base apart from a much larger clone, this may be a read error. V is TRBV3-1 and J is TRBJ2-1; 7 positions agree with TRBD2. Germline V lookup: CDR1 LGHDT, CDR2 YNNKEL (reference sequence). The CDR3 is made up of 14 amino acids. The V and J ends lost 8 bases and 5 bases, in that order; junction bases with no gene match: 9. CDR3 sequence reads: CASAPSGTHNEQFF. CDR3 nucleotides: TGTGCCAGCGCGCCTAGCGGAACCCACAATGAGCAGTTCTTC.

The chain employs TRBV29-1 and TRBJ2-1, with D possibly matching TRBD1 (6 bases). The CDR3 runs 10 residues. V was shortened by 4 bases and J by 10 bases, with 8 bases between the two germline ends. Germline V gives CDR1 SQVTM, CDR2 ANQGSEA. CDR3 coding DNA: TGCAGCGTTGGAGGACAGGAGCAGTTCTTC. It translates to CSVGGQEQFF.

This clonotype was detected a few times. This chain uses TRBV19 with TRBJ1-1; unclear D gene. There are 14 residues in the CDR3. Trimming stripped 9 bases from V and 1 base from J, with 15 bases between. Germline values: CDR1 LNHDA, CDR2 SQIVND (reference sequence). CDR3 in amino acids: CASDLGRENTEAFF. The CDR3 DNA follows: TGTGCCAGCGACCTAGGACGGGAGAACACTGAAGCTTTCTTT.

The V and J genes are TRBV20-1 and TRBJ2-5; D gene uncertain. CDR1 and CDR2 (germline): DFQATT, SNEGSKA (reference sequence). This CDR3 has 13 amino acids. Between the trimmed V and J ends, which lost 1 base and 1 base, there was a span of 7 bases. The CDR3 nucleotides are TGCAGTGCTAGAGGAGAAACCCAAGAGACCCAGTACTTC. As protein: CSARGETQETQYF.

This clonotype occurred many times. This chain joins TRBV6-1 and TRBJ2-7, with TRBD2 as a possible D gene (5 bases). The ends were cut back, 6 bases at V and 2 bases at J, with 14 bases in the middle. This CDR3 has 14 amino acids. CDR1 is MNHNS, CDR2 SASEGT, per germline. The CDR3 bases are TGTGCCAGCAGGGGCTCGGGGAACCCCTACGAGCAGTACTTC. Translating it yields CASRGSGNPYEQYF.

The chain joins TRBV5-1 to TRBJ1-1, with D possibly TRBD1 on 6 matching bases. CDR3 size: 14 residues. Germline V gives CDR1 SGHRS, CDR2 YFSETQ. V lost 7 bases, J lost 0 bases, and 13 bases lay in between. Here the CDR3 reads CASYLTGMNTEAFF. CDR3 nucleotides: TGCGCCAGCTATTTGACAGGCATGAACACTGAAGCTTTCTTT.

This clonotype was seen a handful of times. The V gene is TRBV12-3 or TRBV12-4, the J gene TRBJ1-2, with 8 bases fitting TRBD1. V lost 4 bases to trimming and J lost 4 bases; unmatched junction nucleotides: 11. CDR3 length: 16 amino acids. The CDR3 DNA reads as TGTGCCAGCAGTTCCACCACAGGGGGGCCTGCCTATGGCTACACCTTC. It encodes CASSSTTGGPAYGYTF.

This clonotype was recorded a few times. This chain links TRBV6-1 with TRBJ2-3; the match to TRBD2 covers 15 bases. Per the germline V gene, CDR1 is MNHNS and CDR2 is SASEGT. V was clipped by 5 bases and J by 6 bases; unmatched bases: 6. The CDR3 length is 16 residues. CDR3 in amino acids: CASSYKGLAGGDTQYF. The CDR3 bases are TGTGCCAGCAGTTATAAAGGACTAGCGGGAGGGGATACGCAGTATTTT.

The rearrangement joins TRBV6-2 or TRBV6-3 to TRBJ2-7, with D unclear. The V end was cut by 5 bases, the J end by 7 bases, with 21 bases between. The V gene's germline CDR1 is MNHEY and CDR2 SVGEGT. The CDR3 is 15 residues long. CDR3 region: CASSPAGLSRAEQYF. The CDR3 nucleotides read TGTGCCAGCAGTCCAGCCGGTCTGTCTAGAGCTGAGCAGTACTTC.

This clonotype was counted a few times. V gene TRBV27 combines with J gene TRBJ1-2; tentatively, D is TRBD1 (6 bases). Trimming pared 6 bases from V and 7 bases from J, leaving 12 bases between. The CDR3 has 12 residues. Germline CDR1 and CDR2: MNHEY and SMNVEV (reference sequence). The CDR3 here is CASRRTGSGYTF. Written as DNA, the CDR3 is TGTGCCAGCAGACGCACAGGGAGTGGCTACACCTTC.

The chain has TRBV7-8 and TRBJ2-7; D could derive from TRBD1 or TRBD2 (6 bases each). Germline V lookup: CDR1 SGHVS, CDR2 FQNEAQ. CDR3 length: 13 amino acids. V was cut by 2 bases and J by 8 bases, with 13 bases left in between. CDR3: CASSLRGAPKQYF. The CDR3 DNA is TGTGCCAGCAGCTTAAGGGGGGCCCCAAAGCAGTACTTC.

The chain combines TRBV4-1 with TRBJ1-2, with no clear D. The V and J ends lost 1 base and 9 bases respectively, with 15 bases between them. The CDR3 length is 14 residues. Germline assignment: CDR1 MGHRA and CDR2 YSYEKL. DNA of the CDR3: TGCGCCAGCAGCCAAGTATTAGGGAGGTATCGCTACACCTTC. Residues: CASSQVLGRYRYTF.

This clonotype was seen many times. The chain recombines TRBV7-2 with TRBJ2-7; possibly TRBD2 for D (6 bases). V lost 0 bases to trimming and J lost 0 bases, with 12 bases between them. The germline gives CDR1 SGHTA, CDR2 FQGNSA. This CDR3 has 16 amino acids. The DNA of the CDR3 is TGTGCCAGCAGCTTAGCGGCAGGAGGGAACTCCTACGAGCAGTACTTC. Translation gives CASSLAAGGNSYEQYF.

This clonotype was detected ten times or more. At one of its ends the junction is not consistent with the germline gene, which may arise from a read error. The chain has TRBV13 and TRBJ1-5; D unresolved. Germline CDR1 PRHDT, CDR2 FYEKMQ (reference sequence). The CDR3 totals 12 residues. The CDR3: CASSLGSQPQHF. CDR3 DNA sequence: TGTGCCAGCAGCCTAGGGAGTCAGCCCCAGCATTTT.

The chain uses TRBV4-1 and TRBJ2-7, with 8 nucleotides matching TRBD2. CDR3 length: 20 residues. Looked up from germline, CDR1 is MGHRA and CDR2 is YSYEKL. With 0 bases clipped from V and 0 bases from J, the junction kept 16 bases outside the gene matches. CDR3 DNA sequence: TGCGCCAGCAGCCAAGATAGGGCCCGCGTGGTAGCGGGGTTCTCCTACGAGCAGTACTTC. It codes for CASSQDRARVVAGFSYEQYF.

This clonotype was observed many times. The V and J genes are TRBV28 and TRBJ2-7; TRBD1 aligns across 9 bases. The CDR3 covers 16 residues. V was clipped by 4 bases and J by 6 bases; unmatched bases: 13. The germline V gene encodes CDR1 MDHEN and CDR2 SYDVKM. The CDR3 spells CASSSQGASRFSEQYF. As DNA, the CDR3 is TGTGCCAGCAGTTCACAGGGGGCGAGTCGATTCAGCGAGCAGTACTTC.

This clonotype was detected many times. This chain connects TRBV28 to TRBJ2-7; TRBD1 agrees at 7 bases. V dropped 6 bases and J dropped 2; count of bases not matched to a gene: 7. The CDR3 sequence is 14 residues long. Germline V gene sequence: CDR1 MDHEN, CDR2 SYDVKM. The CDR3 DNA reads as TGTGCCAGCAGCAAACCGGGACAGACCTACGAGCAGTACTTC. Its translation is CASSKPGQTYEQYF.

The sample holds many counts of this clonotype. This chain's CDR3 is CASSQERPGDGGKLFF. The CDR3 bases are TGTGCCAGCAGCCAAGAGCGCCCGGGGGATGGAGGAAAACTGTTTTTT. This chain links TRBV3-1 with TRBJ1-4; maybe TRBD1 (5 bases). CDR1 LGHDT and CDR2 YNNKEL come from the germline V gene (reference sequence). Trimming took off 0 bases at V and 10 bases at J, with 18 bases between the two ends. The CDR3 has 16 amino acids. The whole variable domain, filled in from reference TRBV3-1 and TRBJ1-4, reads DTAVSQTPKYLVTQMGNDKSIKCEQNLGHDTMYWYKQDSKKFLKIMFSYNNKELIINETVPNRFSPKSPDKAHLNLHINSLELGDSAVYFCASSQERPGDGGKLFFGSGTQLSVL.

As for this clonotype: A much larger clone sits a single nucleotide away, making a read error possible. The genes are TRBV27 and TRBJ2-7; D gene unclear. This CDR3 has 17 residues. Germline V gene data show CDR1 as MNHEY and CDR2 as SMNVEV (reference sequence). Trimming took off 5 bases at V and 3 bases at J, with 23 bases between the two ends. CDR3 sequence (DNA): TGTGCCAGCAGTACACGGGTTGTACCGCAGATTCGCTACGAGCAGTACTTC. Its translation: CASSTRVVPQIRYEQYF.

This clonotype has more than one count but fewer than ten. This chain uses TRBV18 with TRBJ2-1; a possible D gene is TRBD2 (5 bases). Germline assignment: CDR1 KGHSH and CDR2 LQKENI. This CDR3 has 15 amino acids. V gave up 6 bases and J gave up 5 bases, with 17 bases separating them. The CDR3, as DNA: TGTGCCAGCTCTAAATTCCGGGATGACCACAATGAGCAGTTCTTC. It specifies CASSKFRDDHNEQFF.

This clonotype has a count of ten or more. The V and J genes are TRBV12-3 or TRBV12-4 and TRBJ2-2; D may be TRBD2 (5 bases). V was pared by 3 bases and J by 0 bases, with 11 bases between. This CDR3 comprises 16 residues. The CDR3 bases are TGTGCCAGCAGTTTCGGCTCCGGGGCGAACACCGGGGAGCTGTTTTTT. This translates into CASSFGSGANTGELFF.

This clonotype was observed a few times. This rearrangement joins TRBV9 to TRBJ1-3, with D unresolved. V was shortened by 0 bases and J by 0 bases, with 4 bases between the two germline ends. The CDR3 loop spans 14 amino acids. CDR1 is SGDLS and CDR2 is YYNGEE in the germline V gene. The CDR3 protein is CASSVDSSGNTIYF. DNA of the CDR3: TGTGCCAGCAGCGTAGATAGCTCTGGAAACACCATATATTTT.

As for this clonotype: The junction differs from germline at one of its ends, possibly a read error. The J gene is TRBJ2-2, the V gene TRBV27, with 12 bases aligning to TRBD2. Per germline, CDR1 MNHEY and CDR2 SMNVEV (reference sequence). The CDR3 has 17 amino acids. The DNA of the CDR3 is TGTGCCAGCAGTCAACGACTAGCGGGAGTGAGCACCGGGGAGCTGCTTTTT. Protein: CASSQRLAGVSTGELLF.

This clonotype came up a few times. The V and J genes are TRBV5-4 and TRBJ2-5; 9 nucleotides line up with TRBD1. With 4 bases clipped from V and 5 bases from J, the junction kept 9 bases outside the gene matches. The CDR3 is 15 amino acids. Looked up from germline, CDR1 is SGHNT and CDR2 is YYREEE (reference sequence). In nucleotides, the CDR3 is TGTGCCAGCAGCCGCCGGACAGGGGTGGGGGAGACCCAGTACTTC. Its protein product is CASSRRTGVGETQYF.

This clonotype has ten or more counts. The V and J genes are TRBV10-3 and TRBJ2-7; D gene ambiguous. The CDR3 is 15 amino acids. Germline V gene data show CDR1 as ENHRY and CDR2 as SYGVKD. V lost 0 bases and J 0 bases, leaving 9 bases between the germline ends. The CDR3 DNA reads TGTGCCATCAGTGAGTCGTTAACAAGCTCCTACGAGCAGTACTTC. This codes for CAISESLTSSYEQYF.